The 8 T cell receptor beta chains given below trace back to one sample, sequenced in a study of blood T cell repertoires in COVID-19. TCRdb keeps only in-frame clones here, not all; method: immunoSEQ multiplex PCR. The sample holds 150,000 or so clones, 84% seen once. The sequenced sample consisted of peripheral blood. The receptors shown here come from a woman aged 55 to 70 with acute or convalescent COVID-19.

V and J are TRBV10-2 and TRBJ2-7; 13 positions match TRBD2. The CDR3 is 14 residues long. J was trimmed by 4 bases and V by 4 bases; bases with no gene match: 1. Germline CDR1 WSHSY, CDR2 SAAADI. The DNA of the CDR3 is TGCGCCAGCAGTGGACTAGCGGGAGGATACGAGCAGTACTTC. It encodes CASSGLAGGYEQYF.

The CDR3 sequence: CASSQDLGAYDEQYF. The CDR3 region has the DNA TGTGCCAGCAGCCAAGATTTGGGGGCGTACGACGAGCAGTACTTC. The V gene is TRBV14, the J gene TRBJ2-7; D possibly corresponds to TRBD1 (6 bases). V was clipped by 0 bases and J by 5 bases, with 14 bases between them. The CDR3 consists of 15 residues. Germline V gene data show CDR1 as SGHDN and CDR2 as FVKESK.

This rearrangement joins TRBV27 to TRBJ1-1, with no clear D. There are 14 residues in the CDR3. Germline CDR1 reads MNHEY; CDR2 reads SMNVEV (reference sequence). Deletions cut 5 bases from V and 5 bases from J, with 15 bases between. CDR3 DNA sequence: TGTGCCAGCAGTCCCTTCTCCGGGGTAACTGAAGCTTTCTTT. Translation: CASSPFSGVTEAFF.

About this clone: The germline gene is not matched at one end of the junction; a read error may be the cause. The CDR3 is CASSLLAGAGSTIYF. The DNA of the CDR3 is TGTGCCAGCAGCTTACTGGCAGGGGCTGGAAGCACCATATATTTT. This chain links TRBV7-2 with TRBJ1-3; tentatively, D is TRBD1 (6 bases). Germline assignment: CDR1 SGHTA and CDR2 FQGNSA. CDR3 length equals 15 residues.

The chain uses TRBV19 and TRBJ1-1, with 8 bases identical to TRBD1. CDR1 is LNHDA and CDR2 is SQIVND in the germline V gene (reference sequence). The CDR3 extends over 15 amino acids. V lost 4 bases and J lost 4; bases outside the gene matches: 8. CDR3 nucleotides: TGTGCCAGTAGTACCGGGGGACAGGCGGGCACTGAAGCTTTCTTT. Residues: CASSTGGQAGTEAFF. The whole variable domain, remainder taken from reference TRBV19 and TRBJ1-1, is DGGITQSPKYLFRKEGQNVTLSCEQNLNHDAMYWYRQDPGQGLRLIYYSQIVNDFQKGDIAEGYSVSREKKESFPLTVTSAQKNPTAFYLCASSTGGQAGTEAFFGQGTRLTVV.

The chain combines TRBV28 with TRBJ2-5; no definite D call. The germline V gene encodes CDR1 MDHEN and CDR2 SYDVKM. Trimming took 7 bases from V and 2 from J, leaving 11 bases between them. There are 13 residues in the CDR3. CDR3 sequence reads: CASNKIRQETQYF. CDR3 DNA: TGTGCCAGCAATAAAATTCGTCAAGAGACCCAGTACTTC.

The CDR3 DNA reads TGTGCCAGCAGTGAATTTGACTGGAGGCAGGGGGCGCGAACTGAAGCTTTCTTT. Translated: CASSEFDWRQGARTEAFF. This sequence joins TRBV25-1 and TRBJ1-1, with 8 bases identical to TRBD1. Germline-derived CDR1 and CDR2 are MGHDK and SYGVNS. The V and J ends lost 1 base and 5 bases, in that order; junction bases with no gene match: 15. The CDR3 runs to 18 residues. Complete variable domain (other parts from reference TRBV25-1 and TRBJ1-1): EADIYQTPRYLVIGTGKKITLECSQTMGHDKMYWYQQDPGMELHLIHYSYGVNSTEKGDLSSESTVSRIRTEHFPLTLESARPSHTSQYLCASSEFDWRQGARTEAFFGQGTRLTVV.

DNA for the CDR3: TGTGCCAGCAGCTTGGCCGGGTCGGGGACTGAAGCTTTCTTT. This gives the protein CASSLAGSGTEAFF. The chain couples TRBV5-8 to TRBJ1-1; D is uncertain. This CDR3 is 14 amino acids long. Germline-derived CDR1 and CDR2 are SGHTS and YDEGEE. Trimming stripped 0 bases from V and 5 bases from J, with 11 bases between.